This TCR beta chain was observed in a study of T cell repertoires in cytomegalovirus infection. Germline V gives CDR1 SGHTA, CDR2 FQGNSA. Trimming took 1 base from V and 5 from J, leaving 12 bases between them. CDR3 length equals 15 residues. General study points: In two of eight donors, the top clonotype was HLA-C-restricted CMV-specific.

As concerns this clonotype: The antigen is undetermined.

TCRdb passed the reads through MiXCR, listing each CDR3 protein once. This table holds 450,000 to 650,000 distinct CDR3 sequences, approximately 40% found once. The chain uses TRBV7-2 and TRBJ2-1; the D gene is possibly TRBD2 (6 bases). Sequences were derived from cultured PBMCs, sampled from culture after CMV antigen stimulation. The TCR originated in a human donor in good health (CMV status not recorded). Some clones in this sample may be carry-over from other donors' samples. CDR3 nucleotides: TGTGCCAGCAGCTTAGATCGGGGGAGCCACAATGAGCAGTTCTTC. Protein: CASSLDRGSHNEQFF. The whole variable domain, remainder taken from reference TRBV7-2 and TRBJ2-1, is GAGVSQSPSNKVTEKGKDVELRCDPISGHTALYWYRQSLGQGLEFLIYFQGNSAPDKSGLPSDRFSAERTGGSVSTLTIQRTQQEDSAVYLCASSLDRGSHNEQFFGPGTRLTVL.